The following is a T cell receptor beta chain sequence with its context. The data stem from a study of CD8+CD57+ T cells in acquired aplastic anemia. The overall study: Among healthy donors, CD4+ cells averaged roughly 11 million reads.

Genomic DNA, the template, was used for profiling of the TCR beta VDJ and CDR3. TCRdb re-called the reads through MiXCR, storing one row per CDR3 protein. The repertoire holds around 190,000 distinct CDR3 sequences, with over 60% as singletons. This clonotype was obtained from a human donor in good health. The sequenced sample consisted of sorted CD4+, CD8+, or CD8+CD57+ T cells (not recorded which) from PBMCs.

As DNA, the CDR3 is TGTGCCACCAGTCGGGACAGACTCAATCAGCCCCAGCATTTT. Translated, it gives CATSRDRLNQPQHF. This chain uses TRBV24-1 with TRBJ1-5, with TRBD1 matching over 7 bases. The CDR3 contains 14 residues. V dropped 6 bases and J dropped 3; count of bases not matched to a gene: 4. Germline loops: CDR1 KGHDR, CDR2 SFDVKD.